This entry lists 5 T cell receptor beta chains sequenced from one sample in a study of tumor-infiltrating lymphocytes in primary liver carcinoma (TCRdb year 2017). Total RNA and DNA were co-extracted without cell sorting from around 20-30 mg of bulk tissue using the AllPrep DNA/RNA mini kit. Data came from an Illumina HiSeq 2500. Using a constant-region primer and ProtoScript II reverse transcriptase, TCRbeta-specific cDNA was reverse-transcribed from 500 ng total RNA. Three nested multiplex PCR rounds, following a slightly modified ARM-PCR procedure, were used to build the TCRbeta libraries. The first two PCR rounds used multiplex TRBV1-TRBV30 forward primers with a Cbeta reverse primer, each for around 10 cycles. Using fastp at Q25 and MiXCR, TCRdb reprocessed the public reads and kept productive beta chains. Each record represents a unique CDR3 protein, reported with the most common genes and DNA among its rows. The sample yields about 74,000 distinct CDR3 sequences; approximately 74% were counted once. The leading ten clones occupy 28% of the sample.

The sample comprised liver tumor tissue from sampling region 4. Read against the paper, the sample's cell subset or site label means: tumor region T4, right-lateral pole. Every receptor here comes from a man in his forties with primary liver carcinoma and hepatitis B virus infection.

This clonotype has at least ten counts. The chain combines TRBV10-1 with TRBJ2-5; 10 bases are shared with TRBD1. Germline V CDR1 and CDR2: WNHNN, SYGVQD (reference sequence). The length of the CDR3 is 14 residues. Trimming removed 4 bases from V and 5 bases from J; junction bases left unmatched: 4. The CDR3 loop is CASSGDRGDETQYF. CDR3 nucleotide sequence: TGCGCCAGCAGTGGGGACAGGGGCGATGAGACCCAGTACTTC.

A note on this clonotype: Since the CDR3 does not end with the conserved phenylalanine or tryptophan, this likely comes from a read error. This chain connects TRBV11-2 to TRBJ2-5; D possibly uses TRBD1 or TRBD2 (6 bases each). Germline V CDR1 and CDR2: SGHAT, FQNNGV. With 8 bases removed from V and 5 bases from J, the gap between germline ends came to 15 bases. The length of the CDR3 is 13 residues. The CDR3 DNA reads as TGTGCCAGCTCCTTAGGGGGGAGGGAGACCCAGTACCTC. Translated, it gives CASSLGGRETQYL.

The CDR3 DNA reads TGCAGCGGTCTGGAACTAGCGGGCAATGAGCAGTTCTTC. Its translation: CSGLELAGNEQFF. The J gene is TRBJ2-1, the V gene TRBV29-1, with 9 bases lining up with TRBD2. This CDR3 is 13 amino acids long. Germline CDR1 is SQVTM and CDR2 is ANQGSEA. V trimming: 7 bases; J trimming: 6 bases; junction bases outside the gene matches: 7.

The chain has TRBV6-5 and TRBJ2-1, with 14 bases matching TRBD2. This CDR3 contains 19 residues. Germline loops: CDR1 MNHEY, CDR2 SVGAGI. The ends lost 5 bases at V and 2 bases at J; junction bases unmatched: 11. The CDR3 spells CASSPVTSGRAGTYNEQFF. CDR3 in DNA: TGTGCCAGCAGTCCCGTGACTAGCGGGAGGGCTGGCACCTACAATGAGCAGTTCTTC.

Details on this clonotype: Sequence at one end of the junction differs from germline and may be a read error. The genes are TRBV5-1 and TRBJ2-2; 10 bases match TRBD1. This CDR3 has 16 residues. Germline V CDR1 and CDR2: SGHRS, YFSETQ. The CDR3, as DNA: TGCGCCGGCAGCCAAGGGACAGGGGCGACCACCGGGGAGCTGTTTTTT. Encoded protein: CAGSQGTGATTGELFF.